Shown below are 10 T cell receptor beta chains from a single sample sequenced in a study of blood T cells in healthy people across ages. Primers used in a second PCR of about 6 to 11 cycles were a sample-barcoded 5' primer and a J-beta primer mix. TCRdb re-analysed the 5' RACE reads in MiXCR, keeping a single row per CDR3 protein. The repertoire holds 650,000 to 800,000 distinct CDR3 sequences, with around 45% as singletons. Sequencing used blood. The receptor source for this set is a man aged 55 to 69 in good health.

This chain uses TRBV7-9 with TRBJ2-4, with 8 bases identical to TRBD1. The germline V gene encodes CDR1 SEHNR and CDR2 FQNEAQ (reference sequence). Unmatched junction bases numbered 18, after V lost 5 bases and J lost 0 bases. The CDR3 runs to 20 residues. CDR3 sequence (DNA): TGTGCCAGCAGCCCGCATGCCGGGACAGGATATCCATTAGCCAAAAACATTCAGTACTTC. Protein sequence: CASSPHAGTGYPLAKNIQYF.

This clonotype was detected ten times or more. DNA of the CDR3: TGTGCCACCAGCGTCCGAGGTGGTGGGGAGACCCAGTACTTC. It codes for CATSVRGGGETQYF. J is TRBJ2-5 and V is TRBV15, with D hard to call. Germline lookup yields CDR1 LNHNV and CDR2 YYDKDF (reference sequence). This CDR3 contains 14 residues. Trimming cost V 5 bases and J 5 bases, with 15 bases left between them.

The V gene is TRBV7-8, the J gene TRBJ1-4; TRBD1 aligns across 10 bases. The CDR3 contains 14 residues. Germline CDR1 and CDR2: SGHVS and FQNEAQ. V lost 5 bases to trimming and J lost 9 bases; unmatched junction nucleotides: 6. DNA of the CDR3: TGTGCCAGCAGCCAGACCGACAGGGGGCAAAAACTGTTTTTT. It encodes CASSQTDRGQKLFF.

The chain uses TRBV7-2 and TRBJ2-6; TRBD1 agrees at 8 bases. The length of the CDR3 is 20 residues. CDR1 SGHTA and CDR2 FQGNSA come from the germline V gene. V shed 2 bases, J shed 2 bases, and the junction held 14 bases outside the gene matches. CDR3 sequence reads: CASSLLGQGALGPGANVLTF. CDR3 nucleotide sequence: TGTGCCAGCAGCTTATTAGGGCAGGGGGCGCTGGGACCTGGGGCCAACGTCCTGACTTTC.

There are a few counts of this clonotype. The rearrangement joins TRBV4-3 to TRBJ1-2; D gene ambiguous. The germline CDR1 and CDR2 sequences are LGHNA and YSLEER. The ends were cut back, 0 bases at V and 5 bases at J, with 10 bases in the middle. CDR3 length equals 14 residues. This CDR3 is CASSQETARYGYTF. In DNA, the CDR3 is TGCGCCAGCAGCCAAGAAACCGCAAGATATGGCTACACCTTC.

A few counts support this clonotype. The chain employs TRBV20-1 and TRBJ2-4; 10 bases match TRBD1. The CDR3 totals 15 residues. With V trimmed by 5 bases and J by 2 bases, 6 bases remained unmatched. CDR1 is DFQATT and CDR2 is SNEGSKA in the germline V gene (reference sequence). CDR3 in DNA: TGCAGTGCTTTCGGACAGGGGGATTCCAAAAACATTCAGTACTTC. Translated: CSAFGQGDSKNIQYF.

The genes are TRBV9 and TRBJ2-3; the D gene is possibly TRBD2 (6 bases). Germline-derived CDR1 and CDR2 are SGDLS and YYNGEE. This CDR3 region has 18 residues. Trimming took off 0 bases at V and 0 bases at J, with 17 bases between the two ends. CDR3 loop: CASSVGPPWGTSTDTQYF. The DNA for the CDR3 is TGTGCCAGCAGCGTAGGGCCCCCGTGGGGGACTAGCACAGATACGCAGTATTTT.

About this clonotype: A much larger clone lies one base from this, so it may be a read error. The chain is built from TRBV5-1 and TRBJ2-5; the D gene is possibly TRBD2 (6 bases). This CDR3 is 14 amino acids long. Per germline, CDR1 SGHRS and CDR2 YFSETQ. V was trimmed by 4 bases and J by 11 bases, leaving 21 bases between them. In DNA form, the CDR3 reads TGCGCCAGCAGCCATGGGGGAGGATACGACAAGCAGTACTTC. It yields the protein CASSHGGGYDKQYF. The whole variable domain, remainder taken from reference TRBV5-1 and TRBJ2-5, is KAGVTQTPRYLIKTRGQQVTLSCSPISGHRSVSWYQQTPGQGLQFLFEYFSETQRNKGNFPGRFSGRQFSNSRSEMNVSTLELGDSALYLCASSHGGGYDKQYFGPGTRLLVL.

The V gene is TRBV7-9, the J gene TRBJ2-5; D uncertain. This CDR3 is built from 14 residues. The V gene lost 5 bases and the J gene lost 1 base, with 11 bases spanning the gap. CDR1 is SEHNR and CDR2 is FQNEAQ in the germline V gene (reference sequence). This CDR3 is CASSLPWAQETQYF. In DNA, the CDR3 is TGTGCCAGCAGCCTCCCTTGGGCCCAAGAGACCCAGTACTTC.

This clonotype was counted only a few times. This chain uses TRBV14 with TRBJ2-5; D unclear. Deletions cut 1 base from V and 3 bases from J, with 12 bases between. Germline CDR1 reads SGHDN; CDR2 reads FVKESK. The CDR3 runs 15 residues. CDR3 nucleotide sequence: TGTGCCAGCAGCCAAGGGGTTGTCTCGAAAGAGACCCAGTACTTC. Protein: CASSQGVVSKETQYF.